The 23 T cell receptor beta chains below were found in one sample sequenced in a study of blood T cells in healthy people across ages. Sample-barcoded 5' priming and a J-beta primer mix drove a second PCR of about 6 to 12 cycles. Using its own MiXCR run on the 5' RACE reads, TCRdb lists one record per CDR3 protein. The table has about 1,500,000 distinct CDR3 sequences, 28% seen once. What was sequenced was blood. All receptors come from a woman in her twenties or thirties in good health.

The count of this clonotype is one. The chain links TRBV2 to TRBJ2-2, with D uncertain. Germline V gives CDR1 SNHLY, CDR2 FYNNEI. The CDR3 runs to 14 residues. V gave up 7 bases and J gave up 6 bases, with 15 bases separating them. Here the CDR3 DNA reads TGTGCCAGCAAGTTAGATAATCTCCCCGGGGAGCTGTTTTTT. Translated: CASKLDNLPGELFF.

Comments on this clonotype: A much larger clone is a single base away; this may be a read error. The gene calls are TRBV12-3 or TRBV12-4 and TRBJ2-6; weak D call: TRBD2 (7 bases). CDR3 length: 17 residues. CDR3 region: CASSFVRGGTGANILTF. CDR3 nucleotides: TGTGCCAGCAGTTTCGTAAGGGGGGGGACTGGGGCCAACATCCTGACTTTC.

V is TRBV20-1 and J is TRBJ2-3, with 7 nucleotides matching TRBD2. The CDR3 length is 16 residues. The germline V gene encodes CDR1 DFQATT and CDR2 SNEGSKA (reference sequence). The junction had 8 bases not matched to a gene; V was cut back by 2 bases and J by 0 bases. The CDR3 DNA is TGCAGTGCTAGACCCCAAGCGGGATTGAGCACAGATACGCAGTATTTT. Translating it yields CSARPQAGLSTDTQYF.

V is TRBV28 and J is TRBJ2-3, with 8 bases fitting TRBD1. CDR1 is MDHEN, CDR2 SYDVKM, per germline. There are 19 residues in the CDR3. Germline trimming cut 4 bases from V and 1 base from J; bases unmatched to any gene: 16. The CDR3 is CASSSPRQGYRPGTDTQYF. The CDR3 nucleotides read TGTGCCAGCAGTTCTCCGAGACAGGGGTACCGCCCTGGCACAGATACGCAGTATTTT.

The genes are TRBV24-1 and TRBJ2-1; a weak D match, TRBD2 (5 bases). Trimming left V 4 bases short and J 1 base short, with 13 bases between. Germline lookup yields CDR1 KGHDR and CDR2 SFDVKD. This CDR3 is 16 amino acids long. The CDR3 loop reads CATSDTAAKSYNEQFF. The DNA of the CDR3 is TGTGCCACCAGTGACACAGCGGCAAAATCCTACAATGAGCAGTTCTTC.

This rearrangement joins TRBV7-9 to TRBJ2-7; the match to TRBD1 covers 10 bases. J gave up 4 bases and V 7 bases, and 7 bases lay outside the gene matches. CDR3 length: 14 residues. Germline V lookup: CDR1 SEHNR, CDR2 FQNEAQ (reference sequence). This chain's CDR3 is CASTQTGGYYEQYF. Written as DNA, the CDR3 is TGTGCCAGCACCCAGACAGGGGGCTATTACGAGCAGTACTTC.

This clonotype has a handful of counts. The CDR3 region is CATTRGASGAPKGEQYF. The CDR3 DNA reads as TGTGCCACCACCCGGGGGGCTAGCGGGGCGCCTAAGGGCGAGCAGTACTTC. The chain has TRBV7-9 and TRBJ2-7, with 9 nucleotides matching TRBD2. Losses at the gene ends were 10 bases for V and 6 bases for J; bases not matched to a gene: 22. CDR3 length: 17 residues. Looked up from germline, CDR1 is SEHNR and CDR2 is FQNEAQ (reference sequence).

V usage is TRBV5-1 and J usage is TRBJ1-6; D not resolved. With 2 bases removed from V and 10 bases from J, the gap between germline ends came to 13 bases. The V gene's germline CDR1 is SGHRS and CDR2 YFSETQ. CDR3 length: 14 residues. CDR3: CASSFGQEVSPLHF. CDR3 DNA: TGCGCCAGCAGCTTTGGGCAGGAGGTATCACCCCTCCACTTT.

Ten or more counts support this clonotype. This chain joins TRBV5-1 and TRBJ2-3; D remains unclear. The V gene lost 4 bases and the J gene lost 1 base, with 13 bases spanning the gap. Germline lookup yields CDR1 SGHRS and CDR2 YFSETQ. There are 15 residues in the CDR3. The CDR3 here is CASSQQNGGTDTQYF. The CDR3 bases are TGCGCCAGCAGCCAGCAGAATGGGGGCACAGATACGCAGTATTTT.

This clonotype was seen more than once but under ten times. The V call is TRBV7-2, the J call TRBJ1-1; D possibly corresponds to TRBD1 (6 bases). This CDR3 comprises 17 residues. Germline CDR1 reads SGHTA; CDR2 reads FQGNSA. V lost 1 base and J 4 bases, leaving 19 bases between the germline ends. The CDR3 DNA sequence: TGTGCCAGCAGCTTAGAAGCAGTAAGGGGGATAGGCACTGAAGCTTTCTTT. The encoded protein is CASSLEAVRGIGTEAFF.

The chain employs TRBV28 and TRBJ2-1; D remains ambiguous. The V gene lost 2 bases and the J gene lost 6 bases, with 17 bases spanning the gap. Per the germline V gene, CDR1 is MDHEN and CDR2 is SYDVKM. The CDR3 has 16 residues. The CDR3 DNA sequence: TGTGCCAGCAGTTTAGTCCTGCGAGCTCTTGGCAATGAGCAGTTCTTC. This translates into CASSLVLRALGNEQFF. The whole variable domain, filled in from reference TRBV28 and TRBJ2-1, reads DVKVTQSSRYLVKRTGEKVFLECVQDMDHENMFWYRQDPGLGLRLIYFSYDVKMKEKGDIPEGYSVSREKKERFSLILESASTNQTSMYLCASSLVLRALGNEQFFGPGTRLTVL.

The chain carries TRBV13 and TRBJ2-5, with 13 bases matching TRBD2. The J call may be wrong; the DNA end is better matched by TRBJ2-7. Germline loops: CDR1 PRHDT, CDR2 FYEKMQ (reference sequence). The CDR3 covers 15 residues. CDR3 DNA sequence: TGTGCCAGCAGCATGGGACTAGCGGGAAAAGGCGAGCAGTACTTC. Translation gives CASSMGLAGKGEQYF.

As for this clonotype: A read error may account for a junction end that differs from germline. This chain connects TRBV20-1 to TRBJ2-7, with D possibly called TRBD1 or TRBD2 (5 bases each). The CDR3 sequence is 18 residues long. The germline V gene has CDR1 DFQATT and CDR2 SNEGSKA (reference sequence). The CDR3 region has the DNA TGCAGTGCTAGAGGAAAAGTAGTAAGGGACCGCCGACGATACGAGCGGTACTTC. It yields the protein CSARGKVVRDRRRYERYF.

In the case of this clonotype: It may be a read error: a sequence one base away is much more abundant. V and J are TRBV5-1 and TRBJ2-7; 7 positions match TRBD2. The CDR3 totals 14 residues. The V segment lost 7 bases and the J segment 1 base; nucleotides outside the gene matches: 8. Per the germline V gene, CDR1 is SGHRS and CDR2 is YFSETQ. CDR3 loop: CASQLGGRSYEQYF. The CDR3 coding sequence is TGCGCCAGCCAACTCGGGGGGAGATCCTACGAGCAGTACTTC.

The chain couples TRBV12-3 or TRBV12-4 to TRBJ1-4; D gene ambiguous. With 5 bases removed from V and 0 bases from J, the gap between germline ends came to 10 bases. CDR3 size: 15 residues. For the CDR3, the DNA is TGTGCCAGCAGTCCAAACACCGCAACTAATGAAAAACTGTTTTTT. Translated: CASSPNTATNEKLFF.

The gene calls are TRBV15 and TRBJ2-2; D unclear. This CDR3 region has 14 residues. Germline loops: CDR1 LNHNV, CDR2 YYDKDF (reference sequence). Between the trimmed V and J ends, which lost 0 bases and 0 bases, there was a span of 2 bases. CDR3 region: CATSRDSNTGELFF. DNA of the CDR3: TGTGCCACCAGCAGAGATTCGAACACCGGGGAGCTGTTTTTT.

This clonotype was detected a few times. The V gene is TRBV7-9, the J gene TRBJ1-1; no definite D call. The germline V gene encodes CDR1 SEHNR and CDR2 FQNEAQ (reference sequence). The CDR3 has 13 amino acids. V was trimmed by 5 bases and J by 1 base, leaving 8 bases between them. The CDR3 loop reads CASSLKENTEAFF. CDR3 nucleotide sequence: TGTGCCAGCAGCCTGAAAGAGAACACTGAAGCTTTCTTT.

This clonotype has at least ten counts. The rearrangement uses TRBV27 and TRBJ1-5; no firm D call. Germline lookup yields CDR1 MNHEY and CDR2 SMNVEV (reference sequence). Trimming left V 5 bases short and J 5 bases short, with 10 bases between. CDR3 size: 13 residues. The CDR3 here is CASSLRQYQPQHF. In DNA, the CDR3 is TGTGCCAGCAGTCTCAGACAATATCAGCCCCAGCATTTT.

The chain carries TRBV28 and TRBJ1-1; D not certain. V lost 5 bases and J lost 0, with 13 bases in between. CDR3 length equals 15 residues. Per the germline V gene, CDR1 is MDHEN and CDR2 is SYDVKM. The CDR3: CASSPRAIMNTEAFF. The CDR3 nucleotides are TGTGCCAGCAGTCCCCGTGCAATCATGAACACTGAAGCTTTCTTT.

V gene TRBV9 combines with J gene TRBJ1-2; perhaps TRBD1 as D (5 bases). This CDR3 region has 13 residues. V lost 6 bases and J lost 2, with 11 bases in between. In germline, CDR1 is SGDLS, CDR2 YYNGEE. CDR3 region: CASNIGANYGYTF. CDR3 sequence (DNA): TGTGCCAGCAATATAGGGGCGAACTATGGCTACACCTTC.

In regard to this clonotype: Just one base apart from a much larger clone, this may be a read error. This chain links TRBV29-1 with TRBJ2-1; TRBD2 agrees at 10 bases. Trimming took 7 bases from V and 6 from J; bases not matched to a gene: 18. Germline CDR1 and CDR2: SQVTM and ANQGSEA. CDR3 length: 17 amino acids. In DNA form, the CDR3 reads TGCAGCGGAGGCCGGACTAGAGGGACTAGCGTGATCAATGAGCAGTTCTTC. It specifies CSGGRTRGTSVINEQFF.

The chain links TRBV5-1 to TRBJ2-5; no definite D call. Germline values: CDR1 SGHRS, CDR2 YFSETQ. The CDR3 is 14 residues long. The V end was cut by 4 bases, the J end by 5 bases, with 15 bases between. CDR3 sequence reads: CASSPSSSTETQYF. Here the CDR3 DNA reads TGCGCCAGCAGCCCGTCCTCAAGCACCGAGACCCAGTACTTC.

CDR3: CSARDLSTSGSIYEQYF. In DNA form, the CDR3 reads TGCAGTGCTAGAGATCTCTCTACTAGCGGGAGTATCTATGAGCAGTACTTC. The J gene is TRBJ2-7, the V gene TRBV20-1; TRBD2 aligns across 11 bases. Losses at the gene ends were 0 bases for V and 7 bases for J; bases not matched to a gene: 14. This CDR3 has 17 residues. Germline CDR1 reads DFQATT; CDR2 reads SNEGSKA (reference sequence).